A single sample is the source of the 20 T cell receptor beta chains below, sequenced in a study of cytomegalovirus exposure and HLA in healthy donors. This PCR relied on a set of 60 Vbeta primers and 13 Jbeta primers. Data came from immunoSEQ multiplex PCR; TCRdb stores just in-frame clones and leaves some out. The sample comprises roughly 100,000 clones, around 68% of which are singletons, and less than 5% rests with the top ten. What was sequenced was PBMCs. Receptors originate from a human donor in good health.

The chain is built from TRBV2 and TRBJ1-1; D is ambiguous. Germline CDR1 SNHLY, CDR2 FYNNEI. The CDR3 consists of 12 residues. Deletions cut 4 bases from V and 7 bases from J, with 10 bases between. The CDR3 bases are TGTGCCAGCAGTGTCGTAAGCTTTGAAGCTTTCTTT. Translating it yields CASSVVSFEAFF. Filled out from reference TRBV2 and TRBJ1-1, the complete variable domain reads EPEVTQTPSHQVTQMGQEVILRCVPISNHLYFYWYRQILGQKVEFLVSFYNNEISEKSEIFDDQFSVERPDGSNFTLKIRSTKLEDSAMYFCASSVVSFEAFFGQGTRLTVV.

V gene TRBV7-9 combines with J gene TRBJ2-2; D uncertain. Germline CDR1 SEHNR, CDR2 FQNEAQ (reference sequence). Trimming removed 2 bases at V and 1 base at J, with 17 bases between. The length of the CDR3 is 18 residues. CDR3 amino acids: CASSLPTNSRRNTGELFF. The CDR3 nucleotides read TGTGCCAGCAGCTTACCAACGAATTCTAGGCGGAACACCGGGGAGCTGTTTTTT.

The CDR3 DNA follows: TGTGCCAGCAGTTTCGAGGGCGGGCATGAGCAGTTCTTC. Its translation: CASSFEGGHEQFF. The chain recombines TRBV2 with TRBJ2-1; D might be TRBD2 (5 bases). V lost 5 bases and J lost 8, with 13 bases in between. CDR3 length: 13 residues. Per germline, CDR1 SNHLY and CDR2 FYNNEI.

The chain has TRBV7-9 and TRBJ2-2, with 10 bases that match TRBD2. This CDR3 has 15 amino acids. The V and J ends lost 4 bases and 7 bases, in that order; junction bases with no gene match: 6. The germline V gene encodes CDR1 SEHNR and CDR2 FQNEAQ (reference sequence). DNA of the CDR3: TGTGCCAGCAGCTCCCTAACTAGCGGGATCGGGGAGCTGTTTTTT. This sequence encodes CASSSLTSGIGELFF.

The rearrangement links TRBV4-1 to TRBJ2-2; D uncertain. This CDR3 has 14 residues. Per germline, CDR1 MGHRA and CDR2 YSYEKL. V gave up 0 bases and J gave up 6 bases, with 8 bases separating them. CDR3 nucleotide sequence: TGCGCCAGCAGCCAAGATCAGGCATCCGGGGAGCTGTTTTTT. The encoded protein is CASSQDQASGELFF.

Turning to this clone: This sample also contains other DNA sequences that code for the same CDR3. The chain uses TRBV7-9 and TRBJ2-7; 9 bases agree with TRBD1. Trimming took 4 bases from V and 7 from J; bases not matched to a gene: 8. CDR1 is SEHNR, CDR2 FQNEAQ, per germline (reference sequence). The CDR3 runs 14 residues. CDR3 protein: CASSSGQGPGEQYF. Written as DNA, the CDR3 is TGTGCCAGCAGCTCTGGACAGGGGCCGGGGGAGCAGTACTTC.

This clone was recorded a few times. The chain has TRBV6-1 and TRBJ2-7; 9 bases match TRBD1. Per germline, CDR1 MNHNS and CDR2 SASEGT. This CDR3 is built from 12 residues. The DNA of the CDR3 is TGTTCGACAGGGGGTTTGGTGTACGAGCAGTACTTC. Translating gives CSTGGLVYEQYF.

The chain recombines TRBV5-1 with TRBJ2-5, with no clear D. The V and J ends lost 0 bases and 1 base respectively, with 7 bases between them. This CDR3 spans 14 amino acids. Germline lookup yields CDR1 SGHRS and CDR2 YFSETQ. The CDR3 sequence is CASSLVVSQETQYF. CDR3 nucleotides: TGCGCCAGCAGCTTGGTTGTATCCCAAGAGACCCAGTACTTC.

The rearrangement joins TRBV7-9 to TRBJ2-1; 8 bases map to TRBD1. The V and J ends lost 5 bases and 8 bases, in that order; junction bases with no gene match: 14. Germline CDR1 and CDR2: SEHNR and FQNEAQ (reference sequence). This CDR3 comprises 16 residues. The CDR3 is CASSPGSRGRTHEQFF. Here the CDR3 DNA reads TGTGCCAGCAGCCCCGGGTCCAGGGGGCGAACCCATGAGCAGTTCTTC.

The genes are TRBV5-6 and TRBJ1-4; 8 bases align to TRBD1. The CDR3 has 15 amino acids. Looked up from germline, CDR1 is SGHDT and CDR2 is YYEEEE. The J segment lost 8 bases and the V segment lost 2 bases, leaving 8 bases of the junction unmatched. In DNA form, the CDR3 reads TGTGCCAGCAGCTTAGACAGGGGAATTTCCGAAAAACTGTTTTTT. Translated, it gives CASSLDRGISEKLFF.

The chain links TRBV6-5 to TRBJ1-2; D is possibly TRBD1 (6 bases). Germline assignment: CDR1 MNHEY and CDR2 SVGAGI. The V gene lost 0 bases and the J gene lost 4 bases, with 12 bases spanning the gap. The CDR3 is 15 amino acids. CDR3 coding DNA: TGTGCCAGCAGTTACTCGGACAGCTGGACCTATGGCTACACCTTC. Amino acids: CASSYSDSWTYGYTF.

CDR3 region: CASKGVQNTEAFF. In nucleotides, the CDR3 is TGCGCCAGCAAAGGGGTTCAGAACACTGAAGCTTTCTTT. The rearrangement uses TRBV5-1 and TRBJ1-1, with a weak D call TRBD1 (5 bases). The CDR3 loop spans 13 amino acids. The V and J ends lost 6 bases and 1 base respectively, with 10 bases between them. CDR1 SGHRS and CDR2 YFSETQ come from the germline V gene.

The gene calls are TRBV2 and TRBJ2-5, with D tentatively TRBD1 (7 bases). The V end lost 2 bases, the J end lost 7 bases, and 17 bases lay between the germline ends. Germline V gene lookup returns CDR1 SNHLY and CDR2 FYNNEI. The CDR3 consists of 15 residues. This chain's CDR3 is CASSERIGTAGTQYF. CDR3 sequence (DNA): TGTGCCAGCAGTGAAAGAATAGGGACAGCGGGGACCCAGTACTTC.

The chain carries TRBV2 and TRBJ2-7; maybe TRBD2 (5 bases). Deletions cut 6 bases from V and 5 bases from J, with 11 bases between. Germline loops: CDR1 SNHLY, CDR2 FYNNEI. The CDR3 runs to 12 residues. CDR3 nucleotide sequence: TGTGCCAGCAGAGAAAACGGGGACGAGCAGTACTTC. Encoded protein: CASRENGDEQYF.

V usage is TRBV4-1 and J usage is TRBJ2-7, with D perhaps TRBD1 (5 bases). Trimming cost V 1 base and J 3 bases, with 19 bases left between them. Germline lookup yields CDR1 MGHRA and CDR2 YSYEKL. The CDR3 sequence is 17 residues long. The CDR3 nucleotides are TGCGCCAGCAGCCAAGTTCAACAGGCCAACAGACTCTACGAGCAGTACTTC. Translated, it gives CASSQVQQANRLYEQYF.

This clone was seen a single time. The V gene is TRBV27, the J gene TRBJ2-7; TRBD1 is a possible D gene (5 bases). The germline V gene encodes CDR1 MNHEY and CDR2 SMNVEV (reference sequence). V lost 3 bases to trimming and J lost 1 base, with 7 bases between them. The CDR3 consists of 13 residues. CDR3 DNA sequence: TGTGCCAGCAGTTTCCAGGGATCCTACGAGCAGTACTTC. Translation: CASSFQGSYEQYF.

The chain is built from TRBV19 and TRBJ1-5; no definite D call. Trimming pared 6 bases from V and 7 bases from J, leaving 16 bases between. The CDR3 is made up of 14 amino acids. The germline V gene encodes CDR1 LNHDA and CDR2 SQIVND (reference sequence). CDR3 bases: TGTGCCAGTAGCAAGAGGGCAAGTGGGCAGCCCCAGCATTTT. Translating gives CASSKRASGQPQHF.

This clone came up a few times. The chain combines TRBV6-1 with TRBJ1-1; D might be TRBD1 (6 bases). Germline-derived CDR1 and CDR2 are MNHNS and SASEGT. With 9 bases removed from V and 8 bases from J, the gap between germline ends came to 22 bases. The CDR3 loop spans 14 amino acids. The CDR3 nucleotides are TGTGCCAGTTTAGAAACCAGGGGCCGCTCCGAAGCTTTCTTT. This gives the protein CASLETRGRSEAFF.

V and J are TRBV5-1 and TRBJ1-5; D call uncertain. The V gene's germline CDR1 is SGHRS and CDR2 YFSETQ. The CDR3 is 16 residues long. Trimming left V 2 bases short and J 0 bases short, with 12 bases between. The CDR3 DNA sequence: TGCGCCAGCAGCTTTGCAGGAAGTCATAGCAATCAGCCCCAGCATTTT. Residues: CASSFAGSHSNQPQHF.

The V gene is TRBV20-1, the J gene TRBJ2-7; unclear D gene. The germline gives CDR1 DFQATT, CDR2 SNEGSKA (reference sequence). V shed 3 bases and J shed 4 bases, with 7 bases lying between them. The CDR3 length is 11 residues. The CDR3 DNA reads TGCAGTGCTAGTGCCAGATACGAGCAGTACTTC. This encodes CSASARYEQYF.